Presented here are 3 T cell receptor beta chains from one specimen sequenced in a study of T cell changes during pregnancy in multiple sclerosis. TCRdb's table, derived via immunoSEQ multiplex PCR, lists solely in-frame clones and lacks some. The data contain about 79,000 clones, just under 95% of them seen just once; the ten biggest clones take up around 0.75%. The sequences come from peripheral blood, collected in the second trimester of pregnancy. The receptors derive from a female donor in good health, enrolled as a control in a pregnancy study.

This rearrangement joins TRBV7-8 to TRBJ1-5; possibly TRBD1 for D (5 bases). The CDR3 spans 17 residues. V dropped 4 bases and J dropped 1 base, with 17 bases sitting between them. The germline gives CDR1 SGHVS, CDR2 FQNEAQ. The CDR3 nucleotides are TGTGCCAGCAGCTCCGGGCTGGGGCTCGAGAGCAATCAGCCCCAGCATTTT. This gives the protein CASSSGLGLESNQPQHF.

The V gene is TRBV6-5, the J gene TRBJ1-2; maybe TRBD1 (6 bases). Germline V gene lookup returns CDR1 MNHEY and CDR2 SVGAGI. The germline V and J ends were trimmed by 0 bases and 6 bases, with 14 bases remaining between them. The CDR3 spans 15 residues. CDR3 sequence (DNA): TGTGCCAGCAGTTACTCGCGGGGGGCCCGGGATGGCTACACCTTC. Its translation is CASSYSRGARDGYTF.

CDR3 amino acids: CASSGRGSSYNEQFF. Here the CDR3 DNA reads TGTGCCAGCAGTGGACGGGGAAGCTCCTACAATGAGCAGTTCTTC. This sequence joins TRBV25-1 and TRBJ2-1, with D possibly matching TRBD2 (5 bases). This CDR3 comprises 15 residues. Trimming took off 4 bases at V and 0 bases at J, with 10 bases between the two ends. The germline V gene encodes CDR1 MGHDK and CDR2 SYGVNS. Combining the CDR3 with reference TRBV25-1 and TRBJ2-1 gives the whole variable domain EADIYQTPRYLVIGTGKKITLECSQTMGHDKMYWYQQDPGMELHLIHYSYGVNSTEKGDLSSESTVSRIRTEHFPLTLESARPSHTSQYLCASSGRGSSYNEQFFGPGTRLTVL.